This T cell receptor (beta chain) was found in a study of blood T cells in healthy people across ages. Overall study context: Template switching captured about one barcoded beta molecule per two T cells.

Overall study findings and caveats: Without sorted subsets, naive and antigen-experienced compartments could not be conclusively compared.

Alongside a J-beta primer mix, a sample-barcoded 5' primer served in a second PCR lasting about 7 to 12 cycles. Every molecule of cDNA carried a tag from a template-switch adaptor with 12 random nucleotides. TCRdb itself ran the 5' RACE reads through MiXCR, one entry per CDR3 protein. The sample yields fewer than 1.5 million distinct CDR3 sequences, 42% seen once. V was pared by 4 bases and J by 2 bases, with 9 bases of the junction left unmatched. Per germline, CDR1 SGHRS and CDR2 YFSETQ. This CDR3 spans 15 amino acids. Regarding this clonotype: The antigen is undetermined.

Sample: blood. V and J are TRBV5-1 and TRBJ2-7; 7 bases map to TRBD2. The source is a woman aged 18-29 years in good health. The chain's CDR3 is CASSGGGLLTYEQYF. The CDR3 DNA follows: TGCGCCAGCAGCGGCGGGGGACTACTCACCTACGAGCAGTACTTC.